The present TCR beta chain was sequenced within a study of T cell repertoires in cytomegalovirus infection. Study overall: Well-studied HLA-B-restricted epitopes and recently identified HLA-C-restricted epitopes of CMV were both used in the study. Public signatures in TCR beta pointed to CMV infection and matching HLA type. Study results and limitations: Summed public TCR beta family frequency identified CMV carriers bearing the relevant HLA. CMV-specific HLA-C-restricted TCR beta clonotypes dominated the ex vivo response.

The CDR3 has 14 residues. Germline loops: CDR1 MDHEN, CDR2 SYDVKM. The V and J ends lost 2 bases and 7 bases respectively, with 12 bases between them. Comment on this clonotype: Its antigen is undetermined.

TCRdb redid the calling of the reads with MiXCR, one entry per CDR3 protein. This table holds about 480,000 distinct CDR3 sequences, around 30% found once. The sample consisted of cultured PBMCs, taken from culture after CMV antigen stimulation. The source is a human donor in good health (CMV status not recorded). Some clones in this sample may be carry-over from other donors' samples. The V call is TRBV28, the J call TRBJ2-1; D is ambiguous. The CDR3 is CASSLSMMGNEQFF. The CDR3 nucleotides are TGTGCCAGCAGTTTAAGTATGATGGGGAATGAGCAGTTCTTC. The full variable domain, in which reference TRBV28 and TRBJ2-1 provide the parts outside the CDR3, is DVKVTQSSRYLVKRTGEKVFLECVQDMDHENMFWYRQDPGLGLRLIYFSYDVKMKEKGDIPEGYSVSREKKERFSLILESASTNQTSMYLCASSLSMMGNEQFFGPGTRLTVL.